This TCR beta chain appears in the sequencing data of a study of shared clonotypes between healthy human individuals. Sequencing used immunoSEQ multiplex PCR; TCRdb keeps in-frame clones, though not all of them. In the table there are more than 550,000 clones, 90% to 95% of which are singletons. With 0 bases clipped from V and 4 bases from J, the junction kept 8 bases outside the gene matches. The CDR3 contains 16 residues. Germline assignment: CDR1 LNHNV and CDR2 YYDKDF (reference sequence). CD45RO-negative CD8 cells positively selected for CCR7 made up the naive population, which excluded terminally differentiated effector memory CD45RA+ cells. None of the donors, who were healthy HIV-negative adults, had recently had acute infections or vaccinations. Concerning this clone itself: What it recognizes is unknown.

Study-level findings and limits: Among donors, sharing of clonotypes was expected to be affected by sequencing depth. Researchers sampled blood only, noting tissue repertoires likely differ. Larger richness was generally estimated for naive than memory subsets.

The chain is built from TRBV15 and TRBJ2-5, with TRBD1 matching 7 bases. The sequence came from a man aged 30 to 39 in good health. Sequencing was done on a sample of naive CD8+ T cells sorted from blood. The CDR3 DNA follows: TGTGCCACCAGCAGAGACCTAGGGGGCCCTTTAGAGACCCAGTACTTC. Its protein is CATSRDLGGPLETQYF.